Reported below is one T cell receptor (beta chain). Its target is not known. This entry is derived from a study of T cells in Graves' hyperthyroidism and ophthalmopathy. This CDR3 region has 14 residues. The V segment lost 4 bases and the J segment 6 bases; nucleotides outside the gene matches: 5. Germline values: CDR1 SGHRS, CDR2 YFSETQ. Study-wide results and caveats: Progression to ophthalmopathy was predicted a median of 6.5 months early.

RNA transcripts provided the source from which TCR beta CDR3 regions were amplified. The TCR CDR3 first-round RT-PCR relied on the HTBI primer set. TCRdb fed the multiplex PCR reads into MiXCR, producing one record per CDR3 protein. The data show around 400,000 distinct CDR3 sequences, 20% to 25% seen once. The patients, who ranged from 18 to 65 in age, presented with newly diagnosed hyperthyroidism lasting under 2 months. Diagnosis rested on symptoms, serum thyroxine and TRAb, thyroid ultrasound, and orbital computed tomography. This clonotype was sampled from a man between 50 and 59 years old with Graves' hyperthyroidism. Input material: blood. The chain links TRBV5-1 to TRBJ2-1, with 9 bases aligning to TRBD2. The CDR3 reads CASSTGLAINEQFF. The CDR3 region has the DNA TGCGCCAGCAGCACCGGACTAGCGATCAATGAGCAGTTCTTC.